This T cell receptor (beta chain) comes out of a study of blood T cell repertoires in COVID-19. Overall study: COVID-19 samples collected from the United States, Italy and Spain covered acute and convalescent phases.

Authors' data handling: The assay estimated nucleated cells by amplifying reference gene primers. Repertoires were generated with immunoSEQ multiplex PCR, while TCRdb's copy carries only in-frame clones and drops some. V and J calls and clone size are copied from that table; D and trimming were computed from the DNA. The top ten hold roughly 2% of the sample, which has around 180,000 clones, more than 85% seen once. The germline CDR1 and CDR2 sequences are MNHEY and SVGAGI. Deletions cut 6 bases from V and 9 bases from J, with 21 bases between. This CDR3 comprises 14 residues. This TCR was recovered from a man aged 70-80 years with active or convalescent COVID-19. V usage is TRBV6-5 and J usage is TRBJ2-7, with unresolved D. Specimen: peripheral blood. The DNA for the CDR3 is TGTGCCAGCAGCCACCTAGACCCATCTCTCTTGCAGTACTTC. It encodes CASSHLDPSLLQYF.